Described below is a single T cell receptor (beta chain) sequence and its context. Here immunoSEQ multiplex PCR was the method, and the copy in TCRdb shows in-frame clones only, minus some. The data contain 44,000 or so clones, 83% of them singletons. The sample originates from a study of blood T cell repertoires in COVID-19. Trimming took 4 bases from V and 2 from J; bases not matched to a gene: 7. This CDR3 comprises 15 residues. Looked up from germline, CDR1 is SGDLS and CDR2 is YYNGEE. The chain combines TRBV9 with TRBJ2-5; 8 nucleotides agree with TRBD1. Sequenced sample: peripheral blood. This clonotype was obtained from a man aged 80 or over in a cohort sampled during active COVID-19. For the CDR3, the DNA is TGTGCCAGCAGCCCCGGGGACAGGAGGCAAGAGACCCAGTACTTC. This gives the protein CASSPGDRRQETQYF.